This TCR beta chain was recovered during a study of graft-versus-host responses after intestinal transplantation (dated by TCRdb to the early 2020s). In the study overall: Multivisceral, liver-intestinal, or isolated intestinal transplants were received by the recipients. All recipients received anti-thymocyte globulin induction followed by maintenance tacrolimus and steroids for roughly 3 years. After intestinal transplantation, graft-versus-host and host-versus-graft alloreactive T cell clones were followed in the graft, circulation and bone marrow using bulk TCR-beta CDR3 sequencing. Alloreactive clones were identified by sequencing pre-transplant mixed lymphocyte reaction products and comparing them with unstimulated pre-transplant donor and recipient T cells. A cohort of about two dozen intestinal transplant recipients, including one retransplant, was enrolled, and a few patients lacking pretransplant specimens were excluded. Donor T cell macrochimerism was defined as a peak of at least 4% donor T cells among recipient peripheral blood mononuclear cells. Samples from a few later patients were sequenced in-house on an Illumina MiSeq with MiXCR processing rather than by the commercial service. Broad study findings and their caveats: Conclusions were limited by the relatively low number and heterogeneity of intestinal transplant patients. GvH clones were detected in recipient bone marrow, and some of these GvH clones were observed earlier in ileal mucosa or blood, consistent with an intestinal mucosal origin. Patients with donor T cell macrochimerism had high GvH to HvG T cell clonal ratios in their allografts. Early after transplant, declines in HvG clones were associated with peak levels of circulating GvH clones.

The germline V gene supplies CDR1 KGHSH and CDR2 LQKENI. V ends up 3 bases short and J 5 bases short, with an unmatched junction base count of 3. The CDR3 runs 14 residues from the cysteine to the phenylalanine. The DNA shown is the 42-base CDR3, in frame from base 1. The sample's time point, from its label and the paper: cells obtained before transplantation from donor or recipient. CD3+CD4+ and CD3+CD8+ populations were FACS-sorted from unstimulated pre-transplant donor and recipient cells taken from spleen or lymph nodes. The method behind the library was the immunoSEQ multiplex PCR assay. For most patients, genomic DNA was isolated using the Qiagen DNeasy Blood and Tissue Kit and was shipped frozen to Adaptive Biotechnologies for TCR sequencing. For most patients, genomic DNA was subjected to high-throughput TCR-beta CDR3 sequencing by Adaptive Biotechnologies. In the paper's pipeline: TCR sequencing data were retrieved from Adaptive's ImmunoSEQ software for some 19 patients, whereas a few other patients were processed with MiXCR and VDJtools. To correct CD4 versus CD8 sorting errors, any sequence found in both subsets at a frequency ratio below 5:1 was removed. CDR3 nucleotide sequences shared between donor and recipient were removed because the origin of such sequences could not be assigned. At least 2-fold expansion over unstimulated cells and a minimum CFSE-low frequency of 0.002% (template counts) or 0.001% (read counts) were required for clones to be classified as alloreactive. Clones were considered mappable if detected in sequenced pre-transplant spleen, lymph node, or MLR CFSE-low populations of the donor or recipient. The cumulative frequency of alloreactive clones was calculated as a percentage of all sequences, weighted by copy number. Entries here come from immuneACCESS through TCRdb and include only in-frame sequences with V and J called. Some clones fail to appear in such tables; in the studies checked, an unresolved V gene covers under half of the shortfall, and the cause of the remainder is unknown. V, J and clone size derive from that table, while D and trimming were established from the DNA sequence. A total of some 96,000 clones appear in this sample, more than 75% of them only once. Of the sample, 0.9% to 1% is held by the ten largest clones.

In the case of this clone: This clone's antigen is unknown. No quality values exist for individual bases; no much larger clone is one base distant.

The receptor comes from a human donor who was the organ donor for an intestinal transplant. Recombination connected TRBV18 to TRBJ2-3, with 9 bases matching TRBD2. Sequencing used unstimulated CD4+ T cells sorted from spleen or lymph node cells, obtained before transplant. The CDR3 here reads CASSPGLAGDTQYF. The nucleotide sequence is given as TGTGCCAGCTCACCGGGACTAGCTGGAGATACGCAGTATTTT.